This T cell receptor beta chain was observed in a study of Ad26.COV2.S vaccination and SARS-CoV-2 variants. The treatment is: roughly 19 received Ad26.COV2.S at low or high dose, single or two shots; several received placebo; per-sample allocation not given. Sampling took place 63 days after the first vaccine or placebo injection. CDR1 and CDR2 from the germline V gene are SGHKS and YYEKEE (reference sequence). The V end lost 4 bases, the J end lost 1 base, and 14 bases lay between the germline ends. The CDR3 covers 15 residues. Sequencing used immunoSEQ multiplex PCR; TCRdb keeps in-frame clones, though not all of them. Of roughly 450,000 clones in the sample, 80% to 95% were seen once. The study's findings and limits: Vaccine recipients surpassed placebo recipients in spike-specific TCR breadth.

On this clone itself: Antigen: not known.

The rearrangement links TRBV5-5 to TRBJ1-2, with D perhaps matching TRBD1 (6 bases). Sequencing was performed on peripheral blood, taken in a trial of Ad26.COV2.S vaccine versus placebo. The source of this sequence is a person between 18 and 59 years old who received the Ad26.COV2.S COVID-19 vaccine or a placebo. CDR3 region: CASSLNRDINYGYTF. CDR3 nucleotides: TGTGCCAGCAGCCTAAACCGGGACATTAACTATGGCTACACCTTC.